This T cell receptor (beta chain) was obtained from a study of blood T cell repertoires in COVID-19. Study as a whole: Samples representing acute and convalescent COVID-19 were sourced from the United States, Italy and Spain. Nucleic acid was either cDNA or gDNA, and it came from T cells, B-cell-depleted T cells, or PBMCs.

This clone was seen a few times. Authors' analysis steps: Nucleated cell number was recorded as an estimate derived from reference gene primer amplification. Clones were sequenced by immunoSEQ multiplex PCR, and TCRdb holds only the in-frame ones, with some missing. That table supplies the V and J calls and clone size; D and trimming were determined from the DNA. The sample records roughly 460,000 clones, around 90% being singletons. Looked up from germline, CDR1 is SQVTM and CDR2 is ANQGSEA. The germline V and J ends were trimmed by 4 bases and 7 bases, with 11 bases remaining between them. The CDR3 is made up of 13 amino acids.

The genes are TRBV29-1 and TRBJ1-6; D remains ambiguous. The material sequenced was peripheral blood. This sequence was found in a man between 18 and 35 years old with COVID-19, enrolled during active disease. Written as DNA, the CDR3 is TGCAGCGTTGGGAAGGAGGGCAATTCACCCCTCCACTTT. Its protein product is CSVGKEGNSPLHF.